Below, 25 T cell receptor beta chains from the same sample are listed, as sequenced in a study of CD8+ T cells in alopecia areata. Indicated treatment: oral pan-JAK inhibitor, 5-10 mg twice daily. Reverse transcription of extracted RNA yielded cDNA, which provided the sequencing template. The protocol was immunoSEQ multiplex PCR, while the TCRdb copy is restricted to in-frame clones and leaves out a portion. The sample lists approximately 200,000 clones; about three fifths were seen once. Here the sequenced sample was CD4+ T cells sorted from blood, taken at week 4, from a patient treated with tofacitinib. These receptors were taken from a human donor with alopecia areata.

This chain joins TRBV29-1 and TRBJ2-5, with unresolved D. The J call may not be correct, given that the DNA end is closer to TRBJ2-7. The CDR3 is 14 amino acids. The germline V gene has CDR1 SQVTM and CDR2 ANQGSEA. The CDR3 reads CSVEDPKNSYEQYF. CDR3 sequence (DNA): TGCAGCGTTGAAGATCCCAAAAATTCCTACGAGCAGTACTTC.

The gene calls are TRBV29-1 and TRBJ1-5; D remains ambiguous. CDR1 is SQVTM and CDR2 is ANQGSEA in the germline V gene. The CDR3 is 13 amino acids. Trimming removed 6 bases at V and 2 bases at J, with 11 bases between. The CDR3 coding sequence is TGCAGCGTGGCTGTTGTGGGCAATCAGCCCCAGCATTTT. It translates to CSVAVVGNQPQHF.

The chain links TRBV4-1 to TRBJ2-7; 8 nucleotides agree with TRBD1. This CDR3 spans 17 amino acids. From germline, CDR1 is MGHRA and CDR2 YSYEKL. The V and J ends lost 0 bases and 3 bases, in that order; junction bases with no gene match: 10. CDR3 DNA: TGCGCCAGCAGCCAAGATAGGACCGGGACAGGTGACTACGAGCAGTACTTC. It translates to CASSQDRTGTGDYEQYF.

Only a few counts were recorded for this clone. V is TRBV7-3 and J is TRBJ2-1; TRBD1 might be the D (6 bases). In germline, CDR1 is SGHTA, CDR2 FQGTGA. The CDR3 has 13 residues. V dropped 6 bases and J dropped 2 bases, with 8 bases sitting between them. CDR3 DNA: TGTGCCAGCAGTTGGACAGCCTACAATGAGCAGTTCTTC. It is translated as CASSWTAYNEQFF.

This clone was seen only a few times. J is TRBJ1-5 and V is TRBV7-9; weak D call: TRBD1 (5 bases). The CDR3 runs 15 residues. Trimming shortened V by 1 base and J by 3 bases, and 10 bases separated the two germline ends. Germline-derived CDR1 and CDR2 are SEHNR and FQNEAQ (reference sequence). For the CDR3, the DNA is TGTGCCAGCAGCTTAGGAACAGGTTCCAATCAGCCCCAGCATTTT. This codes for CASSLGTGSNQPQHF.

V is TRBV18 and J is TRBJ1-5; D gene ambiguous. The CDR3 length is 13 residues. V was clipped by 8 bases and J by 2 bases, with 10 bases between them. Germline lookup yields CDR1 KGHSH and CDR2 LQKENI. CDR3 DNA: TGTGCCAGCCGCGGGGATGGCAATCAGCCCCAGCATTTT. This translates into CASRGDGNQPQHF.

This clone came up once. V usage is TRBV29-1 and J usage is TRBJ2-5; a possible D gene is TRBD1 (5 bases). V was clipped by 7 bases and J by 4 bases, with 16 bases between them. CDR3 length equals 13 residues. In germline, CDR1 is SQVTM, CDR2 ANQGSEA. CDR3 nucleotide sequence: TGCAGCGCCAATGGGGCCACCTCAGAGACCCAGTACTTC. Translation: CSANGATSETQYF.

The chain employs TRBV18 and TRBJ1-1; D is unclear. The CDR3 is made up of 13 amino acids. Trimming removed 10 bases at V and 0 bases at J, with 12 bases between. Germline loops: CDR1 KGHSH, CDR2 LQKENI. The DNA of the CDR3 is TGTGCCACCGTACAAAGCTTGAACACTGAAGCTTTCTTT. Amino acids: CATVQSLNTEAFF. The full variable domain, with the rest looked up from reference TRBV18 and TRBJ1-1, is NAGVMQNPRHLVRRRGQEARLRCSPMKGHSHVYWYRQLPEEGLKFMVYLQKENIIDESGMPKERFSAEFPKEGPSILRIQQVVRGDSAAYFCATVQSLNTEAFFGQGTRLTVV.

This clone appeared a single time. The CDR3 sequence is CARDERQTDEQYF. CDR3 DNA sequence: TGTGCCAGAGACGAAAGGCAAACTGACGAGCAGTACTTC. The rearrangement joins TRBV2 to TRBJ2-7, with D hard to call. Germline lookup yields CDR1 SNHLY and CDR2 FYNNEI. There are 13 residues in the CDR3. Trimming left V 9 bases short and J 5 bases short, with 17 bases between.

The gene calls are TRBV11-1 and TRBJ2-2; D unclear. Germline-derived CDR1 and CDR2 are SGHAT and FQDESV (reference sequence). Trimming left V 0 bases short and J 4 bases short, with 9 bases between. This CDR3 is built from 15 residues. The CDR3 spells CASSLAILGTGELFF. In nucleotides, the CDR3 is TGTGCCAGCAGCTTAGCGATCTTAGGCACCGGGGAGCTGTTTTTT.

V is TRBV5-1 and J is TRBJ2-4; D is unresolved. This CDR3 is built from 16 residues. Trimming shortened V by 4 bases and J by 4 bases, and 18 bases separated the two germline ends. The germline V gene has CDR1 SGHRS and CDR2 YFSETQ. CDR3 amino acids: CASSPSFSATKNIQYF. The CDR3, as DNA: TGCGCCAGCAGCCCCAGCTTTTCGGCAACGAAAAACATTCAGTACTTC.

V and J are TRBV6-5 and TRBJ1-5; no clear D. V was shortened by 5 bases and J by 2 bases, with 7 bases between the two germline ends. The germline V gene has CDR1 MNHEY and CDR2 SVGAGI. The CDR3 sequence is 13 residues long. The CDR3, as DNA: TGTGCCAGCAGTCGGTTTGGCAATCAGCCCCAGCATTTT. This encodes CASSRFGNQPQHF.

This clone has more than one count but fewer than ten. This chain connects TRBV2 to TRBJ2-3; the D gene is possibly TRBD1 (6 bases). Germline CDR1 reads SNHLY; CDR2 reads FYNNEI. The CDR3 is 13 amino acids. V was trimmed by 6 bases and J by 3 bases, leaving 10 bases between them. CDR3 coding DNA: TGTGCCAGCAGGGGGGCCGGGACAGATACGCAGTATTTT. Encoded protein: CASRGAGTDTQYF.

CDR3 protein: CASAQGQGVNTEAFF. The CDR3 bases are TGTGCCAGCGCACAAGGACAGGGAGTGAACACTGAAGCTTTCTTT. The rearrangement uses TRBV6-5 and TRBJ1-1, with TRBD1 matching over 8 bases. The CDR3 extends over 15 amino acids. Germline V gives CDR1 MNHEY, CDR2 SVGAGI. V gave up 8 bases and J gave up 0 bases; unmatched junction bases: 8.

This clone was recorded only once. The V and J genes are TRBV7-9 and TRBJ2-1; 15 bases fit TRBD2. Unmatched junction bases numbered 6, after V lost 4 bases and J lost 8 bases. CDR1 and CDR2 from the germline V gene are SEHNR and FQNEAQ (reference sequence). This CDR3 spans 16 amino acids. Here the CDR3 DNA reads TGTGCCAGCAGCTCAGGGAGGACTAGCGGGAGGGATGAGCAGTTCTTC. It is translated as CASSSGRTSGRDEQFF.

The chain recombines TRBV30 with TRBJ1-5; 8 bases map to TRBD1. Trimming cost V 2 bases and J 4 bases; bases outside gene matches: 10. Germline V gives CDR1 GTSNPN, CDR2 SVGIG (reference sequence). The CDR3 spans 16 residues. CDR3 sequence reads: CAWSPTRTGTNQPQHF. As DNA, the CDR3 is TGTGCCTGGAGTCCCACGAGGACAGGGACGAATCAGCCCCAGCATTTT.

The chain combines TRBV6-5 with TRBJ1-2; 9 bases are a match to TRBD1. Unmatched junction bases numbered 9, after V lost 7 bases and J lost 6 bases. Per the germline V gene, CDR1 is MNHEY and CDR2 is SVGAGI. This CDR3 region has 14 residues. DNA for the CDR3: TGTGCCAGCACCACGCGGGACAGGGTCGATGGCTACACCTTC. Translating gives CASTTRDRVDGYTF.

The chain couples TRBV29-1 to TRBJ1-2; D ambiguous. The V gene's germline CDR1 is SQVTM and CDR2 ANQGSEA. V lost 0 bases and J lost 0, with 11 bases in between. The CDR3 sequence is 15 residues long. The CDR3 loop is CSVEDARSPNYGYTF. In nucleotides, the CDR3 is TGCAGCGTTGAAGATGCAAGGTCACCTAACTATGGCTACACCTTC.

The V call is TRBV18, the J call TRBJ2-5, with no clear D. CDR1 and CDR2 from the germline V gene are KGHSH and LQKENI. The CDR3 length is 13 residues. V gave up 2 bases and J gave up 5 bases, with 9 bases separating them. The CDR3 is CASSPFSHETQYF. CDR3 bases: TGTGCCAGCTCACCATTCAGTCACGAGACCCAGTACTTC.

The chain uses TRBV15 and TRBJ1-1; D is unclear. V lost 1 base and J lost 8, with 8 bases in between. The germline V gene encodes CDR1 LNHNV and CDR2 YYDKDF (reference sequence). CDR3 length: 12 amino acids. The chain's CDR3 is CATSRGTGEAFF. CDR3 nucleotides: TGTGCCACCAGCAGAGGCACGGGAGAAGCTTTCTTT.

This chain uses TRBV30 with TRBJ2-3; possible D gene TRBD2, 6 bases. Germline CDR1 GTSNPN, CDR2 SVGIG (reference sequence). Between the trimmed V and J ends, which lost 6 bases and 0 bases, there was a span of 10 bases. The CDR3 runs to 13 residues. The CDR3 is CACSGTSTDTQYF. CDR3 in DNA: TGTGCCTGTAGCGGAACTAGCACAGATACGCAGTATTTT.

V gene TRBV30 combines with J gene TRBJ1-5, with TRBD1 matching 10 bases. V lost 2 bases to trimming and J lost 3 bases; unmatched junction nucleotides: 4. CDR3 length equals 15 residues. Germline loops: CDR1 GTSNPN, CDR2 SVGIG (reference sequence). The DNA for the CDR3 is TGTGCCTGGAGTACGGGACAGGGGTACAATCAGCCCCAGCATTTT. It encodes CAWSTGQGYNQPQHF.

The rearrangement links TRBV29-1 to TRBJ2-1; 8 bases map to TRBD2. Germline CDR1 SQVTM, CDR2 ANQGSEA. Trimming removed 6 bases from V and 6 bases from J; junction bases left unmatched: 13. The CDR3 totals 15 residues. CDR3 in amino acids: CSVGSQRGSANEQFF. Here the CDR3 DNA reads TGCAGCGTAGGCTCGCAGCGGGGGTCGGCCAATGAGCAGTTCTTC.

The chain combines TRBV29-1 with TRBJ2-5; D call uncertain. Deletions cut 3 bases from V and 0 bases from J, with 5 bases between. Looked up from germline, CDR1 is SQVTM and CDR2 is ANQGSEA. The CDR3 is made up of 12 amino acids. The CDR3 here is CSVDSNQETQYF. In DNA, the CDR3 is TGCAGCGTTGATTCCAACCAAGAGACCCAGTACTTC.

The CDR3 protein is CASSRTPGEAFF. In DNA, the CDR3 is TGTGCCAGCAGCCGCACCCCGGGTGAAGCTTTCTTT. The chain combines TRBV5-4 with TRBJ1-1; D is unclear. Trimming shortened V by 4 bases and J by 7 bases, and 11 bases separated the two germline ends. Per the germline V gene, CDR1 is SGHNT and CDR2 is YYREEE (reference sequence). The CDR3 is 12 residues long.